Shown below are 18 T cell receptor beta chains from a single sample sequenced in a study of graft-versus-host responses after intestinal transplantation. Libraries were prepared by immunoSEQ multiplex PCR; TCRdb keeps only in-frame clonotypes and omits some of them. The sample has 60,000 or so clones, around nine tenths seen once. This specimen was PBMCs, taken roughly 120 days after intestinal transplantation. Every receptor here comes from a human patient who received an intestinal transplant, so some T cells may come from the graft donor.

V and J are TRBV4-1 and TRBJ2-7, with 10 nucleotides matching TRBD1. Trimming took 4 bases from V and 2 from J; bases not matched to a gene: 2. Germline CDR1 reads MGHRA; CDR2 reads YSYEKL. The CDR3 is 14 amino acids. In DNA form, the CDR3 reads TGCGCCAGCAGCCGGGACAGGGGAACCTACGAGCAGTACTTC. It yields the protein CASSRDRGTYEQYF.

The chain links TRBV25-1 to TRBJ2-7, with D possibly matching TRBD2 (6 bases). CDR1 is MGHDK and CDR2 is SYGVNS in the germline V gene. The V end was cut by 2 bases, the J end by 5 bases, with 13 bases between. The CDR3 length is 14 residues. In nucleotides, the CDR3 is TGTGCCAGCAGTGAACTTGGGGGGACGGACGAGCAGTACTTC. As protein: CASSELGGTDEQYF.

The J gene is TRBJ2-7, the V gene TRBV7-9, with a tentative D call TRBD2 (5 bases). V lost 1 base and J 7 bases, leaving 8 bases between the germline ends. This CDR3 contains 12 residues. The germline gives CDR1 SEHNR, CDR2 FQNEAQ (reference sequence). Here the CDR3 reads CASSLGREEQYF. CDR3 nucleotides: TGTGCCAGCAGCTTAGGCCGGGAAGAGCAGTACTTC. The full variable domain, rest sourced from reference TRBV7-9 and TRBJ2-7, is DTGVSQNPRHKITKRGQNVTFRCDPISEHNRLYWYRQTLGQGPEFLTYFQNEAQLEKSRLLSDRFSAERPKGSFSTLEIQRTEQGDSAMYLCASSLGREEQYFGPGTRLTVT.

The J gene is TRBJ2-7, the V gene TRBV5-1; TRBD1 matches at 10 bases. The CDR3 is 14 amino acids. V lost 2 bases to trimming and J lost 7 bases; unmatched junction nucleotides: 6. Germline loops: CDR1 SGHRS, CDR2 YFSETQ. CDR3 sequence (DNA): TGCGCCAGCAGCTTCCGGGACAGGGGAGGAGAGCAGTACTTC. Translated: CASSFRDRGGEQYF.

The genes are TRBV27 and TRBJ2-7; 13 bases are shared with TRBD2. Germline CDR1 is MNHEY and CDR2 is SMNVEV (reference sequence). The CDR3 extends over 16 amino acids. V was pared by 2 bases and J by 5 bases, with 6 bases of the junction left unmatched. The CDR3 sequence is CASSLLLAGGPDEQYF. CDR3 DNA: TGTGCCAGCAGTTTACTACTAGCGGGGGGGCCCGACGAGCAGTACTTC.

The chain is built from TRBV7-2 and TRBJ2-3, with D perhaps TRBD1 or TRBD2 (6 bases each). The V gene lost 1 base and the J gene lost 5 bases, with 13 bases spanning the gap. The CDR3 has 15 residues. The germline gives CDR1 SGHTA, CDR2 FQGNSA. The DNA for the CDR3 is TGTGCCAGCAGCTTAGTCTGGGGGGCGAGAGATACGCAGTATTTT. As protein: CASSLVWGARDTQYF.

The V and J genes are TRBV6-5 and TRBJ2-2; D call uncertain. This CDR3 is 13 amino acids long. V lost 0 bases and J lost 5, with 4 bases in between. Germline V gene sequence: CDR1 MNHEY, CDR2 SVGAGI. CDR3 region: CASSYSETGELFF. In DNA, the CDR3 is TGTGCCAGCAGTTACTCGGAGACCGGGGAGCTGTTTTTT.

With respect to this clone: Other DNA sequences in the sample encode the same CDR3. The V gene is TRBV6-5, the J gene TRBJ2-1; D not certain. CDR1 is MNHEY, CDR2 SVGAGI, per germline. The CDR3 length is 15 residues. The germline V and J ends were trimmed by 2 bases and 3 bases, with 11 bases remaining between them. The CDR3 sequence is CASSYNLGLYNEQFF. CDR3 nucleotide sequence: TGTGCCAGCAGTTACAATCTAGGGCTCTACAATGAGCAGTTCTTC.

This clone has just a few counts. CDR3 bases: TGTGCCAGCAGTCCGGTCATCGAGGGGGGGAAAGAGACCCAGTACTTC. Its translation is CASSPVIEGGKETQYF. V gene TRBV27 combines with J gene TRBJ2-5; a possible D gene is TRBD2 (7 bases). V lost 5 bases and J 3 bases, leaving 19 bases between the germline ends. The germline gives CDR1 MNHEY, CDR2 SMNVEV (reference sequence). The CDR3 consists of 16 residues.

The V call is TRBV15, the J call TRBJ2-3; 11 positions match TRBD2. The CDR3 sequence is 16 residues long. V lost 6 bases to trimming and J lost 0 bases; unmatched junction nucleotides: 5. Germline lookup yields CDR1 LNHNV and CDR2 YYDKDF (reference sequence). CDR3 nucleotides: TGTGCCACCAGACAGGGACTAGCGGCTAGCACAGATACGCAGTATTTT. Protein product: CATRQGLAASTDTQYF.

This clone has a single count. J is TRBJ2-1 and V is TRBV15; D not certain. Deletions cut 0 bases from V and 7 bases from J, with 7 bases between. Germline CDR1 reads LNHNV; CDR2 reads YYDKDF (reference sequence). The CDR3 totals 13 residues. CDR3 nucleotides: TGTGCCACCAGCAGAGATTGGGAAAATGAGCAGTTCTTC. It translates to CATSRDWENEQFF.

This clone was detected only once. The chain joins TRBV5-4 to TRBJ1-1; no clear D gene. Trimming shortened V by 6 bases and J by 4 bases, and 10 bases separated the two germline ends. Germline CDR1 is SGHNT and CDR2 is YYREEE (reference sequence). The CDR3 covers 12 residues. CDR3 DNA sequence: TGTGCCAGCAATTCCTTTGGCACTGAAGCTTTCTTT. This sequence encodes CASNSFGTEAFF.

This rearrangement joins TRBV5-6 to TRBJ2-1, with D tentatively TRBD2 (5 bases). The CDR3 has 16 residues. The germline V gene has CDR1 SGHDT and CDR2 YYEEEE. V dropped 0 bases and J dropped 0 bases, with 10 bases sitting between them. CDR3 amino acids: CASSLDRLYSYNEQFF. Written as DNA, the CDR3 is TGTGCCAGCAGCTTGGACAGACTATACTCCTACAATGAGCAGTTCTTC.

This clone was detected a few times. The chain joins TRBV5-1 to TRBJ2-1, with D hard to call. Trimming took 0 bases from V and 8 from J, leaving 12 bases between them. Per the germline V gene, CDR1 is SGHRS and CDR2 is YFSETQ. This CDR3 has 14 amino acids. CDR3 region: CASSLGGAHDEQFF. Here the CDR3 DNA reads TGCGCCAGCAGCTTGGGTGGAGCCCACGATGAGCAGTTCTTC.

The chain has TRBV28 and TRBJ2-5; possibly TRBD1 or TRBD2 for D (5 bases each). The DNA matches TRBJ2-7 better at its end, which makes the J call doubtful. CDR1 is MDHEN, CDR2 SYDVKM, per germline. The CDR3 sequence is 18 residues long. This CDR3 is CASSSPESPPGPPYEQYF. For the CDR3, the DNA is TGTGCCAGCAGTTCGCCAGAGTCCCCCCCGGGACCTCCCTACGAGCAGTACTTC.

The chain uses TRBV2 and TRBJ1-3, with D tentatively TRBD1 (5 bases). Germline V gene data show CDR1 as SNHLY and CDR2 as FYNNEI. Trimming removed 6 bases at V and 2 bases at J, with 5 bases between. The CDR3 contains 12 residues. As DNA, the CDR3 is TGTGCCAGCAGCAGGGCTGGAAACACCATATATTTT. It is translated as CASSRAGNTIYF. Filled out from reference TRBV2 and TRBJ1-3, the complete variable domain reads EPEVTQTPSHQVTQMGQEVILRCVPISNHLYFYWYRQILGQKVEFLVSFYNNEISEKSEIFDDQFSVERPDGSNFTLKIRSTKLEDSAMYFCASSRAGNTIYFGEGSWLTVV.

The chain combines TRBV19 with TRBJ2-3; no reliable D call. V was pared by 2 bases and J by 0 bases, with 12 bases between. This CDR3 is 16 amino acids long. CDR1 is LNHDA, CDR2 SQIVND, per germline (reference sequence). The CDR3 region is CASSIRSESSTDTQYF. The CDR3 nucleotides are TGTGCCAGTAGTATACGCTCGGAATCTAGCACAGATACGCAGTATTTT.

The chain recombines TRBV28 with TRBJ1-2; no firm D call. The V gene's germline CDR1 is MDHEN and CDR2 SYDVKM. V was cut by 6 bases and J by 1 base, with 9 bases left in between. This CDR3 has 13 residues. CDR3 amino acids: CASSNSLNYGYTF. In DNA, the CDR3 is TGTGCCAGCAGCAACAGCCTTAACTATGGCTACACCTTC.